The rows below give T cell receptor beta chains drawn from one sample of a study of T cell repertoires in cytomegalovirus infection. Each CDR3 protein is one row after TCRdb ran MiXCR on the reads. The table lists about 260,000 distinct CDR3 sequences, about 13% of them singletons. The specimen was PBMCs. All receptors derive from a human donor in good health (CMV status not recorded). Some clones in this sample may be carry-over from other donors' samples. Both conserved end residues are trimmed from each CDR3. Fields, in order: V gene, J gene, CDR3 protein.

>TRBV6-2/TRBV6-3|TRBJ2-7
ASSNNAPGQGAEQY
>TRBV11-2|TRBJ1-1
ASSLRGVWTEAF
>TRBV7-2|TRBJ2-2
ASSSRLAGGITGELF
>TRBV12-3/TRBV12-4|TRBJ1-3
ASSTRGAGNTIY
>TRBV28|TRBJ2-1
ASRKGRASGDNEQF
>TRBV7-6|TRBJ2-1
ASTNPTQEGQF
>TRBV4-1|TRBJ2-2
ASSHPERQGNTGELF
>TRBV19|TRBJ1-4
ASSLTGFGEKLF
>TRBV7-2|TRBJ2-5
ASSLAMDAVETQY
>TRBV27|TRBJ2-7
ASSFKTSSSYEQY
>TRBV4-2|TRBJ2-7
ASSQGVTRLRDEQY
>TRBV14|TRBJ1-1
ASSHGSGPGTEAF
>TRBV7-9|TRBJ1-2
ASSLSKGGDYGYT
>TRBV5-6|TRBJ1-2
ASSVQEGVAGYT
>TRBV28|TRBJ2-1
ASRFQGGVGNEQF
>TRBV19|TRBJ2-7
ASSTLRSEQY
>TRBV4-3|TRBJ2-1
ASSQRDGYNEQF
>TRBV20-1|TRBJ2-1
SADPPTRNEQF
>TRBV12-5|TRBJ1-5
ASGLVHDQPQH
>TRBV28|TRBJ2-7
ASGRTAGYEQY
>TRBV4-1|TRBJ2-6
ASSQEWDSPSGANVLT
>TRBV7-2|TRBJ2-2
ASSQVQLYTGELF
>TRBV19|TRBJ1-2
ASSRTYDNYGYT
>TRBV7-8|TRBJ2-1
ASSLAGLPPIEQF
>TRBV4-2|TRBJ1-1
ASSRGFKQGGGTEAF
>TRBV5-6|TRBJ2-7
ASSSPPDGTYEQY
>TRBV7-2|TRBJ2-1
ASSLSGNPYNEQF
>TRBV5-1|TRBJ1-4
ASSKGQGNEKLF
>TRBV12-3/TRBV12-4|TRBJ1-2
ASSLGSFYGYT
>TRBV29-1|TRBJ2-7
SGGPGWGDEQY
>TRBV12-5|TRBJ2-5
ASGLSGGQETQY
>TRBV6-2/TRBV6-3|TRBJ1-4
ASSPGKLLEKLF
>TRBV4-1|TRBJ1-6
ASSRDYNSPLH
>TRBV7-9|TRBJ2-5
ASSSQRGRAETQY
>TRBV5-4|TRBJ2-1
ASSLEGSGRSNNEQF
>TRBV23-1|TRBJ2-5
ASSQSNVWGPETQY
>TRBV11-3|TRBJ2-5
ASSESQETQY
>TRBV29-1|TRBJ2-7
SVQGQNYEQY
>TRBV5-1|TRBJ2-1
ASSLEGMNEQF
>TRBV7-9|TRBJ1-1
ASSLRTAF
>TRBV29-1|TRBJ2-1
SVAGLADEQF
>TRBV7-9|TRBJ1-6
ASSLAFQGVKTWNSPLH
>TRBV2|TRBJ2-7
ASSPRDLSYEQY
>TRBV4-2|TRBJ2-7
ASSDTGLAGVHEQY
>TRBV28|TRBJ2-1
ASSNTTTGGRGLYNEQF
>TRBV10-2|TRBJ2-7
ASPGQGAYEQY
>TRBV19|TRBJ1-1
ASSKGQGLGSTEAF
>TRBV7-8|TRBJ1-6
ASSLLRSSPEGKNSPLH
>TRBV5-5|TRBJ2-7
ASSLRVNEQY
>TRBV12-3/TRBV12-4|TRBJ1-1
ASHRRWGSEAF